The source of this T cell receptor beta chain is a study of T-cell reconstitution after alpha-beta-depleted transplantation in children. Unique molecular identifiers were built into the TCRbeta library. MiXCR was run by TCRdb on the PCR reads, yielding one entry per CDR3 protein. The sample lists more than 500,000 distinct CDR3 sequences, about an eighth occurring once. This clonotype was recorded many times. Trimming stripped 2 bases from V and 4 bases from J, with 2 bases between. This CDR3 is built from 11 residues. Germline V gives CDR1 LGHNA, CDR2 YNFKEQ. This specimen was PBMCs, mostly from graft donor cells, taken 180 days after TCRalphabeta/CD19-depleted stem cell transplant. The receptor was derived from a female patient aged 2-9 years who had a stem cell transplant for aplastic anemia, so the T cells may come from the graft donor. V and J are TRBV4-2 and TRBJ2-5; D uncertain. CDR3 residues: CASSQRETQYF. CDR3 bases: TGTGCCAGCAGCCAACGAGAGACCCAGTACTTC.